These 4 T cell receptor beta chains were all obtained from the same sample, sequenced in a study of blood T cell repertoires in COVID-19. Only in-frame clones appear in the TCRdb table, and some are missing; sequencing was by immunoSEQ multiplex PCR. The sample contains fewer than 300,000 clones, approximately 80% of which appear only once. Sequenced material: PBMCs or T cells enriched from blood (not recorded which). These receptors were collected from a man in his forties or fifties who had been exposed to COVID-19.

The chain is built from TRBV19 and TRBJ2-1; 8 bases agree with TRBD2. V trimming: 5 bases; J trimming: 4 bases; junction bases outside the gene matches: 13. The germline V gene has CDR1 LNHDA and CDR2 SQIVND (reference sequence). The CDR3 length is 17 residues. The CDR3 spells CASSSALSGRLYNEQFF. The DNA for the CDR3 is TGTGCCAGTAGTTCCGCACTGAGCGGGAGACTTTACAATGAGCAGTTCTTC.

V usage is TRBV19 and J usage is TRBJ2-2, with 8 bases lining up with TRBD2. The CDR3 spans 14 residues. Looked up from germline, CDR1 is LNHDA and CDR2 is SQIVND (reference sequence). Trimming cost V 9 bases and J 6 bases; bases outside gene matches: 9. The CDR3 is CASKGLDSAGELFF. DNA for the CDR3: TGTGCCAGCAAGGGACTAGACTCGGCCGGGGAGCTGTTTTTT.

The V gene is TRBV27, the J gene TRBJ2-3; TRBD2 is a possible D gene (5 bases). Deletions cut 3 bases from V and 6 bases from J, with 16 bases between. This CDR3 comprises 15 residues. Germline CDR1 MNHEY, CDR2 SMNVEV (reference sequence). The CDR3 protein is CASSFQRPLADTQYF. CDR3 nucleotide sequence: TGTGCCAGCAGTTTCCAGCGGCCCCTCGCCGATACGCAGTATTTT.

This clone was seen just once. The chain is built from TRBV6-6 and TRBJ2-7; D might be TRBD2 (5 bases). Trimming stripped 0 bases from V and 2 bases from J, with 14 bases between. The germline V gene has CDR1 MNHNY and CDR2 SVGAGI (reference sequence). This CDR3 comprises 16 residues. CDR3 region: CASSYSSGPTTYEQYF. DNA for the CDR3: TGTGCCAGCAGTTACTCGAGCGGCCCCACTACCTACGAGCAGTACTTC.